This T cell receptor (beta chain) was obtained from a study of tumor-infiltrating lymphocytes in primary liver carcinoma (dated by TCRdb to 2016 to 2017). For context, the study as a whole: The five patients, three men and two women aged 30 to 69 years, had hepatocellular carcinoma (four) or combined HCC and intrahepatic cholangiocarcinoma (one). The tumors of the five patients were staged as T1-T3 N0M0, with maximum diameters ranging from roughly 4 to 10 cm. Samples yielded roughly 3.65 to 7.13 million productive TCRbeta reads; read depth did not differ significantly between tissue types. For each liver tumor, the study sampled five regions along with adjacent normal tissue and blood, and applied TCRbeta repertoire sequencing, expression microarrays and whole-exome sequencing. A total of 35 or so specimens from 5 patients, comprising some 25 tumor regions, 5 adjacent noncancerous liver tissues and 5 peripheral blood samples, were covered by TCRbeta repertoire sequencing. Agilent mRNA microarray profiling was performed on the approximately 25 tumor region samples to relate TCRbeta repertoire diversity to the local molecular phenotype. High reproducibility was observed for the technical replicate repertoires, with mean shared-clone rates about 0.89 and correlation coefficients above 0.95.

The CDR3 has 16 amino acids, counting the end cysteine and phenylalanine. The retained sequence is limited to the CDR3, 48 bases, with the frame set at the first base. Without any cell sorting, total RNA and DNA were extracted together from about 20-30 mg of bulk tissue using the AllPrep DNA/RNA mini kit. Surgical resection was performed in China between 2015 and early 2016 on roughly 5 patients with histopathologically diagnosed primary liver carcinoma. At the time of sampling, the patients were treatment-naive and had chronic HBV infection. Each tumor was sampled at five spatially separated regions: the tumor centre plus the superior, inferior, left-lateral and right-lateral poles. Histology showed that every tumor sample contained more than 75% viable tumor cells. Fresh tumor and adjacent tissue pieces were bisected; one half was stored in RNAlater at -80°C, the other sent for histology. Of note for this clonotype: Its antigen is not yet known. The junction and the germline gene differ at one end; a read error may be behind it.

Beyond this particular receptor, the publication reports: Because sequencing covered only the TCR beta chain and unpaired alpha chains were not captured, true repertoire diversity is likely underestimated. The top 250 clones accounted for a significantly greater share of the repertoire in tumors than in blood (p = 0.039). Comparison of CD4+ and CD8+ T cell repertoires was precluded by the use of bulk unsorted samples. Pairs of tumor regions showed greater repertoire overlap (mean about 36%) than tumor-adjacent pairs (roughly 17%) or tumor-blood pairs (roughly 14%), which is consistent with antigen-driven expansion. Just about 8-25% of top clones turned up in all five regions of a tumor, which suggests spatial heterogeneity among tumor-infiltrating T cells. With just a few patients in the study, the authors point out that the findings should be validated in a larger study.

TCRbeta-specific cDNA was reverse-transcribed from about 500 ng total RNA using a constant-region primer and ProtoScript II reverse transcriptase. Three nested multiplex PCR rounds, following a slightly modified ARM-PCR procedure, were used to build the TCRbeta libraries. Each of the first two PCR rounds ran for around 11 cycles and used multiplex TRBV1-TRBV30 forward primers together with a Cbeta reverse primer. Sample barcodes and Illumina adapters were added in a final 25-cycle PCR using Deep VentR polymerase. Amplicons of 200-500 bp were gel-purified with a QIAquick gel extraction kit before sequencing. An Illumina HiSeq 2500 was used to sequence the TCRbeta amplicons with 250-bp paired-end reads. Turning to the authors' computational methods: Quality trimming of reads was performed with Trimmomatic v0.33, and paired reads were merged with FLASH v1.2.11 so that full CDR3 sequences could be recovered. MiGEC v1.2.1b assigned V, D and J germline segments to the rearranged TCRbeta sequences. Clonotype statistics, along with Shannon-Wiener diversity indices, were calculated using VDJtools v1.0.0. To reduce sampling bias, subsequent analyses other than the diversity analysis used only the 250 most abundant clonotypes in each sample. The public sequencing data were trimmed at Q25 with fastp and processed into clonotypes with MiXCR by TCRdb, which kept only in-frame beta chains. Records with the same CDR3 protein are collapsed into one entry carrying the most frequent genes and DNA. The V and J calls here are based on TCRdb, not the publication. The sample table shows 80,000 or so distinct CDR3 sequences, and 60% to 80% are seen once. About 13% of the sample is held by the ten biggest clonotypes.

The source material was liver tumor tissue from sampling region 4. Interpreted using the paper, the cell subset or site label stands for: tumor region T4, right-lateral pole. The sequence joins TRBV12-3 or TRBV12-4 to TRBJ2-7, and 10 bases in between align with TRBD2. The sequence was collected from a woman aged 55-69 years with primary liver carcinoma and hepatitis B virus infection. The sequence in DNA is TGTGGCAGCAGTTTTGGCGCTAGCGGGAGCCCCTACGAGCAGTACTTC. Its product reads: CGSSFGASGSPYEQYF.